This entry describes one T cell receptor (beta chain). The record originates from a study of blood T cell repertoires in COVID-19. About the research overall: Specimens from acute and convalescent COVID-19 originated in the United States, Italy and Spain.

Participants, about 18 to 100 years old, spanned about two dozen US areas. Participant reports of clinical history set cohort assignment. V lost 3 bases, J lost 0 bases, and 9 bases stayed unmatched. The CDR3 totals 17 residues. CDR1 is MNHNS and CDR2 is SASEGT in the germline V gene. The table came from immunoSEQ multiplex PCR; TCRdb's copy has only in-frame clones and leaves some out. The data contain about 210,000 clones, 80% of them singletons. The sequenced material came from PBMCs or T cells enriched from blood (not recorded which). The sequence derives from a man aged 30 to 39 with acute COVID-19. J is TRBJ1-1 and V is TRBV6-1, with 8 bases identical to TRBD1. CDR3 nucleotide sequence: TGTGCCAGCAGTGATCGACAGGGGAAGAGTTTGAACACTGAAGCTTTCTTT. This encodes CASSDRQGKSLNTEAFF.